This passage covers 13 T cell receptor beta chains from one sample sequenced in a study of T cells in Graves' hyperthyroidism and ophthalmopathy. Amplification of TCR beta CDR3 regions used RNA as the template. Using the HTBI primer set, a first-round RT-PCR was run on the TCR CDR3. TCRdb used MiXCR to reprocess the multiplex PCR reads, holding one entry per CDR3 protein. The sample consists of 800,000 or so distinct CDR3 sequences, 38% of them appearing once. The specimen was blood. The source is a man between 18 and 29 years old with Graves' hyperthyroidism.

This clonotype occurred a few times. This sequence joins TRBV6-5 and TRBJ1-2; no definite D call. Per the germline V gene, CDR1 is MNHEY and CDR2 is SVGAGI. This CDR3 is built from 14 residues. Trimming cost V 5 bases and J 8 bases, with 18 bases left between them. The CDR3 here is CASSEGPLRRGYTF. CDR3 nucleotides: TGTGCCAGCAGTGAAGGACCGCTCAGGAGGGGCTACACCTTC.

This clonotype has a handful of counts. As DNA, the CDR3 is TGTGCCAGTAGTTTTGTGAGAACCGGGGAGCTGTTTTTT. Residues: CASSFVRTGELFF. The chain couples TRBV19 to TRBJ2-2; D unresolved. This CDR3 has 13 residues. Trimming took 5 bases from V and 5 from J, leaving 9 bases between them. Germline V gene sequence: CDR1 LNHDA, CDR2 SQIVND (reference sequence).

This clonotype was seen repeatedly, ten times or more. This rearrangement joins TRBV10-1 to TRBJ1-5; D perhaps matches TRBD1 (5 bases). Trimming removed 10 bases from V and 1 base from J, with 23 bases in between. The germline V gene encodes CDR1 WNHNN and CDR2 SYGVQD (reference sequence). The CDR3 sequence is 17 residues long. CDR3 sequence reads: CAKAGFWDYYSNQPQHF. CDR3 sequence (DNA): TGCGCCAAGGCGGGCTTTTGGGACTACTACAGCAATCAGCCCCAGCATTTT.

A single count supports this clonotype. This chain uses TRBV29-1 with TRBJ1-1; D ambiguous. With 5 bases removed from V and 0 bases from J, the gap between germline ends came to 16 bases. CDR3 size: 15 residues. Germline V CDR1 and CDR2: SQVTM, ANQGSEA. CDR3 residues: CSVRRPGRMNTEAFF. As DNA, the CDR3 is TGCAGCGTTCGCAGACCCGGACGGATGAACACTGAAGCTTTCTTT.

V gene TRBV25-1 combines with J gene TRBJ1-6; TRBD1 is a possible D gene (5 bases). The CDR3 runs 16 residues. Trimming took off 5 bases at V and 3 bases at J, with 14 bases between the two ends. Germline V gene sequence: CDR1 MGHDK, CDR2 SYGVNS. Here the CDR3 reads CASSPTGSFYNSPLHF. The CDR3 DNA follows: TGTGCCAGCAGTCCCACAGGAAGCTTCTATAATTCACCCCTCCACTTT.

This clonotype was observed at least ten times. The genes are TRBV20-1 and TRBJ2-5; D not resolved. Germline assignment: CDR1 DFQATT and CDR2 SNEGSKA (reference sequence). V dropped 5 bases and J dropped 9 bases, with 4 bases sitting between them. The CDR3 length is 8 residues. This CDR3 is CSAGAQYF. The CDR3 DNA is TGCAGTGCTGGGGCCCAGTACTTC.

The rearrangement joins TRBV15 to TRBJ1-2; D remains ambiguous. This CDR3 has 12 amino acids. Germline V gives CDR1 LNHNV, CDR2 YYDKDF (reference sequence). The germline V and J ends were trimmed by 3 bases and 11 bases, with 13 bases remaining between them. Here the CDR3 DNA reads TGTGCCACCAGCAGTACGACACTGCAGTACACCTTC. Translation gives CATSSTTLQYTF.

A note on this clonotype: The conserved closing phenylalanine or tryptophan is absent in this CDR3, likely reflecting a read error. The limits of the CDR3 on the DNA are not certain, so only TCRdb's listed CDR3 is given. This rearrangement joins TRBV7-9 to TRBJ2-7; TRBD1, the table's D call, was not compared with the DNA. Germline V gene lookup returns CDR1 SEHNR and CDR2 FQNEAQ (reference sequence). Termini included, the CDR3 measures 11 amino acids. The CDR3 here is CASSGRGGANY.

This clonotype has just a few counts. The chain is built from TRBV9 and TRBJ2-7; 7 bases are shared with TRBD2. Trimming at V came to 4 bases and at J to 7 bases, leaving 14 bases not matched to a gene. CDR1 is SGDLS, CDR2 YYNGEE, per germline. CDR3 length equals 15 residues. The CDR3 DNA follows: TGTGCCAGCAGCCGAGCAGGGACTAACCCGGGGGAGCAGTACTTC. Translation gives CASSRAGTNPGEQYF.

The J gene is TRBJ1-5, the V gene TRBV11-2; no firm D call. The germline V gene has CDR1 SGHAT and CDR2 FQNNGV. This CDR3 contains 14 residues. Trimming stripped 2 bases from V and 3 bases from J, with 8 bases between. As DNA, the CDR3 is TGTGCCAGCAGCTTATCGAAATCCAATCAGCCCCAGCATTTT. It translates to CASSLSKSNQPQHF.

The rearrangement links TRBV27 to TRBJ1-5; unclear D gene. V was clipped by 2 bases and J by 9 bases, with 14 bases between them. Germline CDR1 reads MNHEY; CDR2 reads SMNVEV (reference sequence). This CDR3 region has 14 residues. CDR3 DNA: TGTGCCAGCAGTTTAGCGGCGGTTGGGTCGCCCCAGCATTTT. It codes for CASSLAAVGSPQHF.

This clonotype was found a few times. V usage is TRBV7-3 and J usage is TRBJ2-5; 7 bases match TRBD1. With V trimmed by 5 bases and J by 4 bases, 10 bases remained unmatched. The CDR3 is made up of 15 amino acids. CDR1 SGHTA and CDR2 FQGTGA come from the germline V gene. The CDR3 reads CASSPRDRVIETQYF. DNA for the CDR3: TGTGCCAGCAGCCCCCGTGACAGGGTAATAGAGACCCAGTACTTC.

The V gene is TRBV2, the J gene TRBJ2-7; D is perhaps TRBD2 (5 bases). Trimming cost V 2 bases and J 7 bases, with 24 bases left between them. The CDR3 is 17 amino acids. Germline CDR1 and CDR2: SNHLY and FYNNEI. This CDR3 reads CASSEKKDGLMTGEQYF. The CDR3 DNA follows: TGTGCCAGCAGTGAAAAAAAGGACGGCCTAATGACGGGGGAGCAGTACTTC.